These 30 T cell receptor beta chains came from one sample sequenced in a study of blood T cells in healthy people across ages. With a J-beta primer mix and a sample-barcoded 5' primer, a second PCR ran about 7 to 12 cycles. TCRdb redid the calling of the 5' RACE reads with MiXCR, one entry per CDR3 protein. The sample has around 1,500,000 distinct CDR3 sequences, about 30% seen once. Sequenced input: blood. All receptors come from a young woman in good health.

This clonotype was detected many times. The chain couples TRBV6-4 to TRBJ2-1; D may be TRBD1 or TRBD2 (5 bases each). CDR1 and CDR2 (germline): MRHNA, SNTAGT. Trimming took off 4 bases at V and 7 bases at J, with 17 bases between the two ends. The CDR3 runs 15 residues. CDR3 sequence reads: CASSALGTPGNEQFF. As DNA, the CDR3 is TGTGCCAGCAGTGCCCTCGGGACCCCAGGGAATGAGCAGTTCTTC.

This clonotype was counted a single time. A much more abundant neighbour one base away suggests this may be a read error. V is TRBV4-3 and J is TRBJ1-2; D is unresolved. The CDR3 consists of 15 residues. Germline CDR1 and CDR2: LGHNA and YSLEER. This chain's CDR3 is CAGSQDVEGTYGYTF. DNA of the CDR3: TGCGCCGGCAGCCAAGACGTGGAAGGAACCTATGGCTACACCTTC.

This clonotype was recorded a few times. The chain employs TRBV4-1 and TRBJ2-7, with TRBD2 matching 7 bases. The germline V gene encodes CDR1 MGHRA and CDR2 YSYEKL. The CDR3 runs to 17 residues. Losses at the gene ends were 0 bases for V and 0 bases for J; bases not matched to a gene: 8. Here the CDR3 DNA reads TGCGCCAGCAGCCAAGATCTGGGTAGCGGGTACTCCTACGAGCAGTACTTC. This translates into CASSQDLGSGYSYEQYF.

This clonotype was seen a few times. The V gene is TRBV29-1, the J gene TRBJ2-7, with a tentative D call TRBD1 (7 bases). Trimming cost V 3 bases and J 5 bases, with 14 bases left between them. The germline gives CDR1 SQVTM, CDR2 ANQGSEA. There are 13 residues in the CDR3. The DNA of the CDR3 is TGCAGCGTTGACAGGGGGGATAAGGACGAGCAGTACTTC. Translating gives CSVDRGDKDEQYF.

The chain employs TRBV2 and TRBJ2-2, with D perhaps TRBD1 or TRBD2 (6 bases each). V shed 5 bases and J shed 7 bases, with 17 bases lying between them. CDR1 SNHLY and CDR2 FYNNEI come from the germline V gene. The CDR3 length is 15 residues. CDR3 sequence: CASSTLGGRGGELFF. The CDR3 nucleotides are TGTGCCAGCAGTACCTTGGGGGGCCGGGGCGGGGAGCTGTTTTTT.

V gene TRBV5-1 combines with J gene TRBJ2-1; 11 nucleotides match TRBD2. Germline V gene sequence: CDR1 SGHRS, CDR2 YFSETQ. The CDR3 runs 20 residues. V shed 1 base and J 0 bases; nucleotides not matched to a gene: 12. The CDR3 loop is CASSLSGLAGGLLSYNEQFF. The CDR3 nucleotides are TGCGCCAGCAGCTTGAGTGGGCTAGCGGGGGGCCTACTCTCCTACAATGAGCAGTTCTTC.

This clonotype occurred many times. The chain carries TRBV20-1 and TRBJ2-7; TRBD2 matches 8 bases. Germline V gene sequence: CDR1 DFQATT, CDR2 SNEGSKA (reference sequence). This CDR3 is built from 14 residues. V shed 3 bases and J 4 bases; nucleotides not matched to a gene: 8. The CDR3: CSASGGAYPYEQYF. As DNA, the CDR3 is TGCAGTGCTAGCGGGGGGGCATATCCGTACGAGCAGTACTTC.

The V gene is TRBV27, the J gene TRBJ2-5; 8 nucleotides line up with TRBD1. Trimming at V came to 6 bases and at J to 11 bases, leaving 11 bases not matched to a gene. The CDR3 totals 13 residues. The germline V gene encodes CDR1 MNHEY and CDR2 SMNVEV (reference sequence). The CDR3: CASRTTPGGYQYF. As DNA, the CDR3 is TGTGCCAGCAGAACTACCCCAGGGGGCTATCAGTACTTC.

A remark on this clonotype: A much larger clone lies one base from this, so it may be a read error. V gene TRBV4-3 combines with J gene TRBJ2-7; D gene unclear. Between the trimmed V and J ends, which lost 0 bases and 2 bases, there was a span of 8 bases. Germline V lookup: CDR1 LGHNA, CDR2 YSLEER. The CDR3 totals 14 residues. CDR3: CASSQDEQTYEQYF. The CDR3 DNA reads as TGCGCCAGCAGCCAAGATGAGCAGACCTACGAGCAGTACTTC.

Turning to this clonotype: Germline and junction disagree at one end, which may indicate a read error. V usage is TRBV5-1 and J usage is TRBJ2-5; tentatively, D is TRBD2 (5 bases). Germline CDR1 reads SGHRS; CDR2 reads YFSETQ. The length of the CDR3 is 14 residues. The CDR3: CASSDAGYQGTQYF. The CDR3 DNA is TGCGCCAGCAGCGACGCGGGCTATCAAGGGACCCAGTACTTC.

This clonotype was picked up many times. This chain connects TRBV27 to TRBJ2-1; 8 positions agree with TRBD1. The trim removed 6 bases at V and 4 bases at J, leaving 2 bases unmatched. This CDR3 is 13 amino acids long. In germline, CDR1 is MNHEY, CDR2 SMNVEV (reference sequence). The CDR3 is CASRRQGYNEQFF. Written as DNA, the CDR3 is TGTGCCAGCAGACGACAGGGGTACAATGAGCAGTTCTTC.

The rearrangement uses TRBV29-1 and TRBJ2-1, with a tentative D call TRBD2 (5 bases). The germline gives CDR1 SQVTM, CDR2 ANQGSEA. The CDR3 length is 11 residues. Trimming took off 4 bases at V and 5 bases at J, with 6 bases between the two ends. The CDR3, as DNA: TGCAGCGTTGTGGAGGACAATGAGCAGTTCTTC. Translated: CSVVEDNEQFF.

The chain carries TRBV5-1 and TRBJ1-2, with 8 bases lining up with TRBD1. V lost 4 bases, J lost 6 bases, and 11 bases stayed unmatched. The CDR3 length is 15 residues. Germline-derived CDR1 and CDR2 are SGHRS and YFSETQ. CDR3 sequence: CASSPLGTGKDGYTF. DNA for the CDR3: TGCGCCAGCAGCCCGCTGGGGACAGGAAAAGATGGCTACACCTTC.

This rearrangement joins TRBV6-4 to TRBJ2-3; TRBD2 might be the D (5 bases). Germline V gene sequence: CDR1 MRHNA, CDR2 SNTAGT. Trimming pared 6 bases from V and 8 bases from J, leaving 15 bases between. This CDR3 region has 13 residues. The CDR3 coding sequence is TGTGCCAGCAGGGCTAGTAACCGGGGTACGCAGTATTTT. It specifies CASRASNRGTQYF.

This clonotype was seen more than once but under ten times. The rearrangement links TRBV7-6 to TRBJ2-7, with a weak D call TRBD2 (6 bases). Germline V CDR1 and CDR2: SGHVS, FNYEAQ. The CDR3 is made up of 14 amino acids. V lost 5 bases, J lost 4 bases, and 15 bases lay in between. The CDR3 DNA is TGTGCCAGCAGCCCAGCGGGCAGTGAGTACGAGCAGTACTTC. It yields the protein CASSPAGSEYEQYF.

The rearrangement links TRBV29-1 to TRBJ1-2; 9 bases line up with TRBD1. The V gene end was trimmed by 4 bases and the J gene end by 4 bases; junction bases not matched to a gene: 16. Germline V gene data show CDR1 as SQVTM and CDR2 as ANQGSEA. The CDR3 has 17 residues. This chain's CDR3 is CSVVGGNRGQGGYGYTF. The CDR3 DNA reads TGCAGCGTTGTTGGGGGAAACAGGGGACAGGGAGGCTATGGCTACACCTTC.

Points on this clonotype: One junction end does not reproduce the germline sequence, and a read error may be involved. The chain couples TRBV10-3 to TRBJ1-1, with D possibly being TRBD1 (5 bases). This CDR3 is built from 17 residues. CDR1 and CDR2 from the germline V gene are ENHRY and SYGVKD. The CDR3 DNA is TGTGCCATCAGCGGAGGGTCAGGGATTGGTGAAAACACTGGAGCTTTCTTT. Its translation: CAISGGSGIGENTGAFF.

This clonotype came up many times. J is TRBJ2-3 and V is TRBV9; 13 nucleotides match TRBD2. The trim removed 7 bases at V and 3 bases at J, leaving 2 bases unmatched. CDR3 length: 14 residues. Germline V gene data show CDR1 as SGDLS and CDR2 as YYNGEE. The CDR3 region has the DNA TGTGCCAGCGGACTAGCGGGGGCTACAGATACGCAGTATTTT. It specifies CASGLAGATDTQYF.

This clonotype was seen only a few times. DNA of the CDR3: TGCAGTGGTATCCGGGGGGGCAGCAATGAGCAGTTCTTC. It yields the protein CSGIRGGSNEQFF. The chain recombines TRBV20-1 with TRBJ2-1; 8 positions match TRBD2. Germline values: CDR1 DFQATT, CDR2 SNEGSKA (reference sequence). V lost 7 bases, J lost 6 bases, and 8 bases stayed unmatched. This CDR3 is 13 amino acids long.

This clonotype was observed a handful of times. The rearrangement joins TRBV7-9 to TRBJ1-1, with D possibly being TRBD1 (5 bases). V lost 0 bases and J lost 5, with 13 bases in between. This CDR3 has 15 residues. CDR1 is SEHNR, CDR2 FQNEAQ, per germline (reference sequence). This chain's CDR3 is CASSLAWGDETEAFF. The CDR3, as DNA: TGTGCCAGCAGCTTAGCGTGGGGGGATGAGACTGAAGCTTTCTTT.

This clonotype has at least ten counts. The rearrangement links TRBV12-3 or TRBV12-4 to TRBJ2-3, with D perhaps TRBD2 (5 bases). V shed 6 bases and J shed 4 bases, with 8 bases lying between them. The CDR3 sequence is 12 residues long. The DNA of the CDR3 is TGTGCCAGCAGAAGCGGAGCAGATACGCAGTATTTT. It yields the protein CASRSGADTQYF.

This clonotype was seen at least ten times. The V and J genes are TRBV12-3 or TRBV12-4 and TRBJ1-2, with D tentatively TRBD1 (5 bases). This CDR3 spans 14 amino acids. Deletions cut 4 bases from V and 5 bases from J, with 14 bases between. The CDR3 DNA follows: TGTGCCAGCAGTTCGAATTCAGGGTCATATGGCTACACCTTC. Its translation is CASSSNSGSYGYTF.

This clonotype was detected a few times. This rearrangement joins TRBV4-1 to TRBJ1-5; D is perhaps TRBD1 (5 bases). The CDR3 runs 16 residues. The germline V and J ends were trimmed by 0 bases and 3 bases, with 12 bases remaining between them. Germline V gene lookup returns CDR1 MGHRA and CDR2 YSYEKL. CDR3 in amino acids: CASSQDPREPNQPQHF. Here the CDR3 DNA reads TGCGCCAGCAGCCAAGACCCCAGGGAACCCAATCAGCCCCAGCATTTT.

The sample holds a few counts of this clonotype. The chain couples TRBV6-5 to TRBJ2-7; D is possibly TRBD1 (6 bases). Germline CDR1 reads MNHEY; CDR2 reads SVGAGI. CDR3 size: 14 residues. Deletions cut 6 bases from V and 2 bases from J, with 14 bases between. The CDR3 coding sequence is TGTGCCAGCAGCCGCACGAGACAGGCCTACGAGCAGTACTTC. Translating gives CASSRTRQAYEQYF.

This clonotype was detected ten times or more. The genes are TRBV18 and TRBJ2-7; D possibly corresponds to TRBD1 (5 bases). Trimming pared 3 bases from V and 9 bases from J, leaving 15 bases between. Germline-derived CDR1 and CDR2 are KGHSH and LQKENI. The CDR3 has 13 residues. Here the CDR3 DNA reads TGTGCCAGCTCACCGTCTCGGGCTCAGGGGCAGTACTTC. It is translated as CASSPSRAQGQYF.

This clonotype appeared once. A clone one base away is much larger, so this may be a read error. The chain carries TRBV10-3 and TRBJ2-4, with a possible D match to TRBD1 (6 bases). This CDR3 spans 12 amino acids. V was clipped by 9 bases and J by 13 bases, with 19 bases between them. Germline CDR1 and CDR2: ENHRY and SYGVKD. The CDR3 nucleotides are TGTGCCATTGCTCTTGGGGGCAATGAGCAGTACTTC. This gives the protein CAIALGGNEQYF.

The chain has TRBV5-1 and TRBJ1-1; D may be TRBD1 (6 bases). Per germline, CDR1 SGHRS and CDR2 YFSETQ. The length of the CDR3 is 15 residues. V lost 4 bases and J 4 bases, leaving 17 bases between the germline ends. CDR3 coding DNA: TGCGCCAGCAGCGACGGACAGTTTCCGGGCACTGAAGCTTTCTTT. Translated: CASSDGQFPGTEAFF. Variable domain in full (rest from reference TRBV5-1 and TRBJ1-1): KAGVTQTPRYLIKTRGQQVTLSCSPISGHRSVSWYQQTPGQGLQFLFEYFSETQRNKGNFPGRFSGRQFSNSRSEMNVSTLELGDSALYLCASSDGQFPGTEAFFGQGTRLTVV.

This clonotype occurred a few times. The J gene is TRBJ1-5, the V gene TRBV7-8; TRBD1 matches 12 bases. The CDR3 extends over 19 amino acids. J lost 6 bases, V lost 1 base, and 13 bases had no gene match. CDR1 and CDR2 (germline): SGHVS, FQNEAQ. CDR3 residues: CASSLGIIRDRGLGQPQHF. As DNA, the CDR3 is TGTGCCAGCAGCTTAGGGATCATCCGGGACAGGGGGCTAGGTCAGCCCCAGCATTTT. Looking up the rest from reference TRBV7-8 and TRBJ1-5 gives the full variable domain: GAGVSQSPRYKVAKRGQDVALRCDPISGHVSLFWYQQALGQGPEFLTYFQNEAQLDKSGLPSDRFFAERPEGSVSTLKIQRTQQEDSAVYLCASSLGIIRDRGLGQPQHFGDGTRLSIL.

The chain couples TRBV6-5 to TRBJ1-2, with D maybe TRBD1 (5 bases). Trimming took 8 bases from V and 6 from J, leaving 19 bases between them. CDR3 length: 14 residues. Per germline, CDR1 MNHEY and CDR2 SVGAGI. CDR3 sequence: CASGNTGTDDGYTF. The CDR3 DNA sequence: TGTGCCAGCGGAAACACCGGGACGGACGATGGCTACACCTTC.

This clonotype was seen only a few times. J is TRBJ2-5 and V is TRBV20-1, with TRBD2 matching over 8 bases. CDR1 and CDR2 (germline): DFQATT, SNEGSKA (reference sequence). The CDR3 length is 13 residues. V gave up 4 bases and J gave up 5 bases; unmatched junction bases: 6. The CDR3 protein is CSANLAGRETQYF. CDR3 DNA: TGCAGTGCTAATCTAGCGGGTCGGGAGACCCAGTACTTC.